The 10 T cell receptor beta chains listed next were all sequenced from one sample in a study of cytomegalovirus exposure and HLA in healthy donors. With 60 Vbeta and 13 Jbeta primers, the PCR was carried out. Assay: immunoSEQ multiplex PCR; the TCRdb copy retains only in-frame clones and omits some. This sample has 210,000 or so clones, with roughly 84% found just once. The sequencing input was PBMCs. These receptors all stem from a girl aged 2-10 years in good health and CMV-seronegative.

The chain recombines TRBV7-8 with TRBJ2-7; weak D call: TRBD2 (6 bases). The CDR3 sequence is 16 residues long. The ends were cut back, 5 bases at V and 0 bases at J, with 17 bases in the middle. Germline V gene sequence: CDR1 SGHVS, CDR2 FQNEAQ. The CDR3 DNA follows: TGTGCCAGCAGCCTGTTAGCGGTCTCGCGCTCCTACGAGCAGTACTTC. It is translated as CASSLLAVSRSYEQYF.

There are a few counts of this clone. The rearrangement links TRBV6-5 to TRBJ1-1, with D perhaps matching TRBD1 (6 bases). This CDR3 is 13 amino acids long. The germline gives CDR1 MNHEY, CDR2 SVGAGI. Trimming shortened V by 6 bases and J by 4 bases, and 12 bases separated the two germline ends. The DNA for the CDR3 is TGTGCCAGCAGCCGATACAGGGCCACTGAAGCTTTCTTT. It specifies CASSRYRATEAFF.

The J gene is TRBJ2-4, the V gene TRBV5-1, with a weak D call TRBD1 (6 bases). Germline-derived CDR1 and CDR2 are SGHRS and YFSETQ. With 2 bases removed from V and 0 bases from J, the gap between germline ends came to 18 bases. The CDR3 contains 18 residues. CDR3: CASSLLSGQQLAKNIQYF. As DNA, the CDR3 is TGCGCCAGCAGCTTACTCTCAGGACAGCAACTAGCCAAAAACATTCAGTACTTC.

V gene TRBV19 combines with J gene TRBJ1-5; 9 bases map to TRBD1. The CDR3 is 14 amino acids. Germline assignment: CDR1 LNHDA and CDR2 SQIVND (reference sequence). V lost 9 bases to trimming and J lost 3 bases; unmatched junction nucleotides: 6. The CDR3 is CASRDRVNNQPQHF. The CDR3 nucleotides are TGTGCCAGCCGGGACAGGGTGAACAATCAGCCCCAGCATTTT.

The rearrangement links TRBV12-2 to TRBJ1-5. TRBV12-2 is noted as a pseudogene. The CDR3 runs to 18 residues. This CDR3 reads CASRLGGLLLGGNQPQHF. The CDR3 DNA is TGTGCAAGTCGCTTAGGAGGACTTCTACTGGGAGGCAATCAGCCCCAGCATTTT.

V and J are TRBV5-5 and TRBJ1-4; TRBD1 aligns across 7 bases. The CDR3 is made up of 14 amino acids. Germline V gives CDR1 SGHKS, CDR2 YYEKEE (reference sequence). The V and J ends lost 4 bases and 7 bases, in that order; junction bases with no gene match: 7. CDR3 protein: CASSRDRVGEKLFF. CDR3 sequence (DNA): TGTGCCAGCAGCCGTGACAGGGTCGGTGAAAAACTGTTTTTT.

On this clone itself: This same CDR3 is encoded by further DNA sequences in the sample. The rearrangement joins TRBV18 to TRBJ2-7; TRBD1 aligns across 8 bases. Germline values: CDR1 KGHSH, CDR2 LQKENI. The V segment lost 4 bases and the J segment 3 bases; nucleotides outside the gene matches: 2. The CDR3 length is 13 residues. The CDR3 DNA reads as TGTGCCAGCTCACTCGGGACAGGCTACGAGCAGTACTTC. Its protein is CASSLGTGYEQYF. Full variable domain (remainder filled in from reference TRBV18 and TRBJ2-7): NAGVMQNPRHLVRRRGQEARLRCSPMKGHSHVYWYRQLPEEGLKFMVYLQKENIIDESGMPKERFSAEFPKEGPSILRIQQVVRGDSAAYFCASSLGTGYEQYFGPGTRLTVT.

V and J are TRBV6-5 and TRBJ2-1; TRBD1 matches 8 bases. Trimming cost V 2 bases and J 9 bases; bases outside gene matches: 12. Germline-derived CDR1 and CDR2 are MNHEY and SVGAGI. CDR3 length: 16 amino acids. The CDR3 sequence is CASSYRTGSKWGEQFF. The DNA of the CDR3 is TGTGCCAGCAGTTACCGGACAGGGTCTAAGTGGGGTGAGCAGTTCTTC.

This clone has a single count. J is TRBJ2-3 and V is TRBV9; possible D gene TRBD2, 5 bases. V shed 2 bases and J shed 2 bases, with 12 bases lying between them. Germline V CDR1 and CDR2: SGDLS, YYNGEE. The CDR3 has 15 residues. This chain's CDR3 is CASSVYRGPTDTQYF. DNA for the CDR3: TGTGCCAGCAGCGTTTATCGGGGTCCCACAGATACGCAGTATTTT.

The gene calls are TRBV30 and TRBJ2-7; 7 bases agree with TRBD2. The length of the CDR3 is 13 residues. CDR1 and CDR2 (germline): GTSNPN, SVGIG (reference sequence). With V trimmed by 2 bases and J by 4 bases, 5 bases remained unmatched. CDR3 bases: TGTGCCTGGAGTCGTGGTAGCGGGTACGAGCAGTACTTC. This encodes CAWSRGSGYEQYF.